This is a list of T cell receptor beta chains from one sample in a study of cytomegalovirus exposure and HLA in healthy donors. Sequencing was performed with immunoSEQ multiplex PCR; in TCRdb, only in-frame clones are kept and a portion is missing. The sample carries around 120,000 clones, roughly 80% recorded once. Sequenced input: PBMCs. The receptors shown here come from a woman aged 40-49 years in good health and CMV-seronegative. Each CDR3 is given with its conserved first and last residue. Size is stated for part of the rows, as once, few or many counts, or as a class when the clone is expanded.

>TRBV28|-
CASSLFGGGEQYF
>TRBV6-5|-
CASSYSFTSGRDEQYF
>TRBV11-3|-
CASSSATGTNTGELFF
>TRBV28|once
CASGEGTKETQYF
>TRBV19|-
CASSSVGREQYF
>TRBV9|-
CASSAAGGRTDTQYF
>TRBV28|few
CASESGQGYEQYF
>TRBV19|-
CASSIGTGTSSYNEQFF
>TRBV29-1|-
CSAAGAGGLDTQYF
>TRBV2|-
CASTGWGTGNQPQHF
>TRBV6-6|-
CASRTGRDYGYTF
>TRBV9|-
CASSPRGSGANGLTF
>TRBV19|-
CASSRPWGGHAGNTIYF
>TRBV27|once
CASSRLDRNTEAFF
>TRBV5-1|-
CASSPAAGGSGELFF
>TRBV27|-
CASHDRQNTGELFF
>TRBV6-5|-
CASSYSTGGAGELFF
>TRBV19|once
CASSISLLVIGEQFF
>TRBV10-1|-
CASSESNREGEQYF
>TRBV5-4|few
CASSYSGYSVEQFF
>TRBV5-6|-
CASSLLGGSYEQYF
>TRBV5-1|-
CASSLGWGQLPSTDTQYF
>TRBV19|-
CATKRGTAGETQYF
>TRBV29-1|-
CSVEGQGFSRGTDTQYF
>TRBV7-9|-
CASSPRGSTEAFF
>TRBV6-5|-
CASRRVKLVPGELFF
>TRBV19|-
CASSIMGTSGETQYF